This paragraph reports one T cell receptor beta chain. Its specificity is unknown. At one end, the junction sequence differs from germline, possibly due to a read error. These data come from a study of regulatory T cells in long-lasting Graves disease. Specified time point: newly diagnosed GD, antithyroid drugs for less than 3 months. Scientists built the TCR library using RNA that was extracted from PBMCs. General study results and limits: Having only a small sample size may have limited accuracy. It was peripheral blood alone, not thyroid tissue, that was studied.

Arm-PCR of CDR3 regions with iRepertoire HTBI primers generated TCR beta libraries. TCRdb recomputed calls from the multiplex PCR reads with MiXCR, one row per CDR3 protein. This repertoire shows 400,000 to 500,000 distinct CDR3 sequences, approximately 14% found once; its top ten account for about a sixth. The CDR3 has 15 residues. Germline V gene data show CDR1 as LNHDA and CDR2 as SQIVND (reference sequence). The data also belong to a second study, concerning T cells in Graves' hyperthyroidism and ophthalmopathy.

The sample was peripheral blood mononuclear cells (PBMCs), taken at new diagnosis, from a patient treated with antithyroid drugs. This TCR derives from a woman in her forties or fifties with Graves disease. The chain links TRBV19 to TRBJ1-1; TRBD1 aligns across 10 bases. CDR3 DNA: TGTCCCAGTAGGGACAGGGGCGCTGGGCCTAATGAAGCTTTCTTT. Encoded protein: CPSRDRGAGPNEAFF.